This note documents a single TCR beta chain sequence. What antigen it recognizes has not been identified. No qualities accompany the bases; no much larger clone lies one base away. This sample is drawn from a study of cytomegalovirus exposure and HLA in healthy donors (dated 2017 in TCRdb). About the investigation overall: An earlier analysis of approximately 590 of the donors reported more than 250 Gb of sequence data and roughly 110 million unique TCR beta sequences from 150 million to 200 million T cells. Roughly 300 gigabases of sequencing data and around 87 million unique TCR sequences were included in an early release covering 500 to 750 HLA-typed donors. Of the roughly 400 genotyped donors, 75% to 85% were placed in the genetic ancestry cluster associated with self-reported Caucasian donors. The study was designed to test whether signatures of past pathogen exposure could be identified by cataloging public T cell receptors. The T cell repertoires of several hundred subjects were profiled by immunosequencing and related to cytomegalovirus serostatus. A separate validation cohort of over a hundred different subjects was used in addition to the roughly 670-subject first cohort. To predict cytomegalovirus infection status, the study brought together high-throughput TCR immunosequencing, statistical association of individual TCRs with disease status, and machine learning. To study patterns of TCR occurrence, a later analysis re-analyzed previously published TCR beta repertoires from around 670 donors and added high-resolution HLA genotyping. Rather than using new phenotypic data, the later analysis identified candidate immune exposures from TCR beta sequences and from how often those sequences occurred across donors. An earlier analysis of some 500 of the donors applied high-throughput TCR beta sequencing to assess whether each TCR beta V gene segment acted as functional or pseudogenic. Alongside the repertoire data, information on donor age, sex, ethnicity and CMV serostatus was compiled. Genome-wide SNP genotypes for about 55% of the roughly 670 donors were used in a later genetic analysis, which treated that subset as a discovery cohort. Every discovery cohort repertoire had been produced on one sequencing platform. HLA typing covered class I and class II loci at four-digit resolution. The number of donors typed differed by locus, with 629-630 for A, B, C, DRB1 and DQB1, 522 for DQA1, 600 to 610 for DPA1, and approximately 470 for DPB1. Because of strong linkage in the cohort, roughly five DR-DQ haplotypes were treated as single units for association and clustering. Among about 400 genotyped donors of the cohort, an average of about 240,000 unique TCR beta nucleotide sequences was sequenced per donor, of which 15% to 20% were non-productive.

Per the germline V gene, WSHSY is the CDR1 and SAAADI is the CDR2. V and J are trimmed by 10 bases and 1 base, and the gene matches miss 6 bases of the junction. The CDR3 starts with the cysteine, ends with the phenylalanine, and has 14 residues. The read is trimmed to its CDR3 DNA, 42 bases read in frame from base 1. The full study reports these points: While some public TCRs were present in many individuals, most TCR sequences turned up only very rarely across donors. Assigning TCR associations to individual alleles was difficult when HLA alleles, especially DR and DQ, strongly co-occurred. In an earlier analysis of approximately 590 of the donors, most TCR beta V segments appeared in productive rearrangements about 87% or about 30% of the time, broadly matching IMGT annotations. Specific HLA alleles were associated with some 15,000 TCR beta sequences at a false discovery rate of 0.05 in a later analysis. A cluster of highly shared sequence variants was judged likely to be a technical artifact of the sequencing pipeline. The authors suggested that the approach could potentially be extended to other disease states and immunological phenotypes. The study listed around 160 TCR beta chains as associated with cytomegalovirus. An association between a missense DCLRE1C variant and V-gene and J-gene trimming of TCR beta chains was found in a later genetic analysis and replicated in an independent cohort. A later analysis found that TCR association rates varied across HLA loci, with DRB1 alleles showing the most associated TCRs and HLA-C alleles the fewest. Correlated functional status among segregating V segments might be attributable to linkage disequilibrium, but an unknown experimental factor could not be ruled out. The cohort was sequenced for TCR beta chains only, and without alpha or paired-chain data the features that could be detected were limited. The presence/absence analyses assumed that sequencing depth was roughly uniform across donors, and that assumption may not be true. Because some donors lacked HLA typing at each locus, the association tests relied only on the typed subset. The 87-base-pair reads could not distinguish some IMGT-functional V segments, including TRBV6-2 and TRBV6-3, so those segments were excluded. In a later analysis, several top co-occurrence clusters were reported to appear linked to parvovirus B19, influenza, CMV and Epstein-Barr virus. A further reported finding was that TCR beta sequences accurately predicted the HLA-A and HLA-B alleles for most subjects in the first cohort. The classifier was reported to diagnose cytomegalovirus status with high specificity and sensitivity in both the original cohort and the validation cohort. A few of the identified cytomegalovirus-associated TCR beta chains were confirmed in vitro to be specific for cytomegalovirus antigens. In a later analysis, most CMV-associated TCR beta chains were found to appear HLA-restricted, with HLA associations seemingly driven largely by CMV exposure. Compared with equally common non-associated chains, HLA-associated TCR beta chains in a later analysis were more clonally expanded and had lower generation probabilities. The only immune exposure information available for the cohort was CMV serostatus. A later genetic analysis reported fewer N-insertions in productive TCRs among donors in an Asian-associated ancestry cluster than the approximately 670-donor mean. Some 16 rarely observed V segments, including chromosome 9 orphons, were excluded from the earlier analysis of about 500 of the donors because counts were too low.

The cohort consisted of 666 healthy bone marrow donors. All cohort members were sampled while nominally healthy, although unrecorded immune exposures were likely present. The donor tested CMV seronegative, placing the donor among the 350 or so seronegative members of the cohort. A peripheral blood sample was collected from each donor, and TCR beta sequencing was performed on peripheral blood mononuclear cells. The Qiagen DNeasy Blood Extraction Kit was used to extract genomic DNA from the blood cell samples. To prepare the library, the immunoSEQ multiplex PCR assay was applied. The multiplex PCR relied on a mix of 60 forward primers for TCR Vbeta segments and 13 reverse primers for TCR Jbeta segments. The CDR3 region of rearranged TCR beta genes was amplified from genomic DNA with a multiplex PCR assay. Amplified TCR beta libraries were sequenced as 87-base-pair reads on the Illumina HiSeq System. As for the original processing: A later analysis tallied 75 million to 95 million unique TCR beta chains across the 610 or so repertoires, and approximately 11 million of those chains were shared by two or more donors. Raw reads were error-corrected and collapsed into unique sequences with a nearest-neighbor algorithm that merged closely related sequences to remove PCR and sequencing errors. V, D and J gene segments were assigned by aligning CDR3 sequences to IMGT reference sequences. For a sequence to be retained, at least a six-nucleotide match to both a V gene segment and a J gene segment was required. A rearrangement was called productive if the CDR3 had no stop codons and remained in frame with V and J, and every other rearrangement was called non-productive. CDR3 was defined according to IMGT convention as the region running from the second conserved V-encoded cysteine to the conserved J-encoded phenylalanine. The earlier analysis of roughly 590 of the donors excluded any sequence lacking an unambiguous match to a single V gene segment. In an earlier analysis of 587 of the donors, V segments were called functional above 56.7% productive rearrangements and were called segregating when the between-donor standard deviation exceeded 5%. A statistical classification framework was built for diagnosing cytomegalovirus status from the catalog of TCR beta chain sequences. A later analysis assigned V and J genes by comparing TCR nucleotide sequences with IMGT/GENE-DB human TR gene sequences. Using the TCRdist pipeline, a later analysis assigned CDR3 sequences along with most-parsimonious VDJ recombination scenarios. A later analysis defined each TCR beta chain by its CDR3 amino acid sequence plus V-gene family, and excluded reads lacking a unique V-gene family. In a later analysis, 500 to 700 highly shared, low-generation-probability nucleotide sequences were removed to address suspected cross-contamination and a sequencing artifact. In a later analysis, a clonal expansion index for each public chain was calculated from normalized within-repertoire ranks of inferred template counts. In a later analysis, generation probabilities were computed using a VDJ recombination model fitted to out-of-frame rearrangements, and the results were checked against IGoR. In a later analysis, TCR-TCR, TCR-HLA and TCR-CMV co-occurrence was scored with hypergeometric tests, and a repertoire-size bias correction was applied to TCR pairs. To estimate false discovery rates, a later analysis permuted the HLA or CMV assignments 20 times. In a later analysis, co-occurring TCRs were grouped with DBSCAN, and TCRdist sequence similarity was added when clustering was performed within HLA-allele-positive subsets. For co-occurrence clustering, repertoires with fewer than 30,000 or more than 120,000 public chains were excluded, along with about five repertoires with anomalous nucleotide sharing. Entries here come from immuneACCESS through TCRdb and include only in-frame sequences with V and J called. Some clones fail to appear in such tables; in the studies checked, an unresolved V gene covers under half of the shortfall, and the cause of the remainder is unknown. Clonal size and the V and J genes are those of that table, whereas D and trimming came from the DNA. The sample table lists around 200,000 clones, around 79% of them with a count of one. 1.8% of the sample comes from the top ten.

Sequencing was performed on PBMCs. The clonotype was recovered from a male donor in good health and CMV-seronegative. The chain joins TRBV10-2 to TRBJ2-2, and TRBD2 aligns with 7 junction nucleotides. The DNA sequence is given as TGCGCCACTAGCGGCCTAATGAACACCGGGGAGCTGTTTTTT. Translation gives CATSGLMNTGELFF.